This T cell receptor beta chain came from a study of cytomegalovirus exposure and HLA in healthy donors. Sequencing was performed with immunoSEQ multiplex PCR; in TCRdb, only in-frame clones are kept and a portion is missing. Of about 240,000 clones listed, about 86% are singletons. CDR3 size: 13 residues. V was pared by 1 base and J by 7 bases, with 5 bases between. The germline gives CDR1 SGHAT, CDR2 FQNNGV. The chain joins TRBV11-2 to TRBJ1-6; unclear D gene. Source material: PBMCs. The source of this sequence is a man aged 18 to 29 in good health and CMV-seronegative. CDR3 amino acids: CASSLGQNSPLHF. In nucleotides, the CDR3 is TGTGCCAGCAGCTTAGGTCAGAATTCACCCCTCCACTTT.